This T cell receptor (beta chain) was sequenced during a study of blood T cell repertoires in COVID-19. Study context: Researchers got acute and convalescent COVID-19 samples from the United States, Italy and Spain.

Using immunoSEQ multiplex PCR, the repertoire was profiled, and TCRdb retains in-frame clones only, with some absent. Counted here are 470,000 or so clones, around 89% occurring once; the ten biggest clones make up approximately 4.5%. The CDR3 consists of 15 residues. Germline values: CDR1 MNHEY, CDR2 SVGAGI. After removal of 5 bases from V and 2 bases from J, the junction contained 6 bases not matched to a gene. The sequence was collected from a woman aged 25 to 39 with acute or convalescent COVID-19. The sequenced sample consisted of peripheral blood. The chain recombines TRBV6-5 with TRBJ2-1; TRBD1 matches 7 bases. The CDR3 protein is CASSLRTGTYNEQFF. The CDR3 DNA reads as TGTGCCAGCAGTCTCCGGACAGGTACCTACAATGAGCAGTTCTTC.